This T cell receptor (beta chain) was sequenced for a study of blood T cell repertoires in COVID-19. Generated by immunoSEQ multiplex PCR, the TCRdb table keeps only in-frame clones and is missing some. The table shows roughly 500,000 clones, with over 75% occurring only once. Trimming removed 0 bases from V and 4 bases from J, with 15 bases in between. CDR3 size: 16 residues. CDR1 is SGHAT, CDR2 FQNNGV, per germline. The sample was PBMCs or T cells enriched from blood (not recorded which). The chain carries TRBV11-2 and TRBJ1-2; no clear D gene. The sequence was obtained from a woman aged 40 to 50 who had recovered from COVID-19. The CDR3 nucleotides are TGTGCCAGCAGCTTAGATTCTGGCCATTCGATCTATGGCTACACCTTC. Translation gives CASSLDSGHSIYGYTF.